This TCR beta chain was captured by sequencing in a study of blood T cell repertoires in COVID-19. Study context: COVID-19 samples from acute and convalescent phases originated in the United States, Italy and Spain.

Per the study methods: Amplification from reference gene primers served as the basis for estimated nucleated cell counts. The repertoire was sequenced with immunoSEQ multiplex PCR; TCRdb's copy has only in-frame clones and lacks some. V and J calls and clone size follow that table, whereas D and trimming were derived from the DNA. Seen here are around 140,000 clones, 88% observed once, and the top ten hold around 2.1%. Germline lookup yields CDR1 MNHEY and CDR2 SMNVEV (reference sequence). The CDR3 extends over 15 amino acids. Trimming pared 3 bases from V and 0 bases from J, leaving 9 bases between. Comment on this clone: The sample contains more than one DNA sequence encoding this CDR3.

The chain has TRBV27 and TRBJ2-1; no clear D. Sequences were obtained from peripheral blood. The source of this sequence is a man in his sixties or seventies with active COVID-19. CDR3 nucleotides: TGTGCCAGCAGTTTGAGTGCGAGCTCCTACAATGAGCAGTTCTTC. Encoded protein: CASSLSASSYNEQFF.